A single sample gave rise to the 19 T cell receptor beta chains below, sequenced in a study of T-cell memory formation after mild COVID-19. TCRdb re-called the 5' RACE reads through MiXCR, storing one row per CDR3 protein. The sample consists of about 140,000 distinct CDR3 sequences, 11% to 15% of them appearing once. The sequenced sample was PBMCs or a T cell subset sorted from them (not recorded which). The source is an adult woman who had mild COVID-19 (a few samples of this study predate the infection). Cell type and time point are not known.

The chain couples TRBV3-1 to TRBJ1-2; a possible D gene is TRBD1 (5 bases). This CDR3 contains 14 residues. The V gene's germline CDR1 is LGHDT and CDR2 YNNKEL (reference sequence). Trimming pared 0 bases from V and 7 bases from J, leaving 12 bases between. CDR3 coding DNA: TGTGCCAGCAGCCAAGATGGCAGGGTGTCTGGCTACACCTTC. Residues: CASSQDGRVSGYTF.

The rearrangement joins TRBV11-2 to TRBJ2-3; 12 nucleotides line up with TRBD2. Germline lookup yields CDR1 SGHAT and CDR2 FQNNGV. The CDR3 is 15 residues long. V was clipped by 7 bases and J by 5 bases; unmatched bases: 7. The CDR3 here is CASTQTGLAGDTQYF. The CDR3 nucleotides are TGTGCCAGCACCCAAACGGGACTAGCGGGAGATACGCAGTATTTT.

This clonotype was seen repeatedly, ten times or more. The gene calls are TRBV6-5 and TRBJ2-7; no definite D call. V shed 0 bases and J shed 5 bases, with 17 bases lying between them. The CDR3 runs to 16 residues. Germline V gives CDR1 MNHEY, CDR2 SVGAGI. The CDR3 reads CASSYSGIHTPNEQYF. The CDR3 region has the DNA TGTGCCAGCAGTTACTCGGGCATCCATACGCCCAACGAGCAGTACTTC.

In its sample, this clonotype was seen many times. The chain combines TRBV29-1 with TRBJ2-7; 8 positions agree with TRBD2. CDR1 and CDR2 from the germline V gene are SQVTM and ANQGSEA. The CDR3 has 14 residues. V lost 3 bases, J lost 2 bases, and 6 bases stayed unmatched. CDR3 bases: TGCAGCGTTGAGTCCAGCGGGGGAACCTACGAGCAGTACTTC. Protein product: CSVESSGGTYEQYF.

This clonotype was recorded a few times. This chain uses TRBV27 with TRBJ2-1; either TRBD1 or TRBD2 may fit D (5 bases each). V was shortened by 4 bases and J by 6 bases, with 13 bases between the two germline ends. The CDR3 runs 14 residues. Germline V gene lookup returns CDR1 MNHEY and CDR2 SMNVEV (reference sequence). CDR3 region: CASSSGTWGNEQFF. For the CDR3, the DNA is TGTGCCAGCAGTTCTGGGACCTGGGGCAATGAGCAGTTCTTC.

The chain employs TRBV2 and TRBJ2-1; D is ambiguous. The length of the CDR3 is 13 residues. Trimming pared 6 bases from V and 3 bases from J, leaving 9 bases between. The germline V gene has CDR1 SNHLY and CDR2 FYNNEI. In DNA, the CDR3 is TGTGCCAGCAGGGTGCAGAGCTACAATGAGCAGTTCTTC. It translates to CASRVQSYNEQFF.

The chain couples TRBV5-1 to TRBJ2-7; 7 bases are shared with TRBD2. The CDR3 runs 15 residues. Trimming took 4 bases from V and 0 from J; bases not matched to a gene: 7. Per the germline V gene, CDR1 is SGHRS and CDR2 is YFSETQ. The CDR3 here is CASSRPRDYSYEQYF. The CDR3 region has the DNA TGCGCCAGCAGCCGACCCCGGGACTACTCCTACGAGCAGTACTTC.

Written as DNA, the CDR3 is TGTGCCACCAGTGATACCGGGACAGGAATCTACGAGCAGTACTTC. Amino acids: CATSDTGTGIYEQYF. This chain joins TRBV24-1 and TRBJ2-7, with 8 nucleotides matching TRBD1. The CDR3 spans 15 residues. After removal of 3 bases from V and 3 bases from J, the junction contained 6 bases not matched to a gene. CDR1 and CDR2 (germline): KGHDR, SFDVKD.

This chain uses TRBV11-2 with TRBJ2-1; D gene unclear. Germline V gene sequence: CDR1 SGHAT, CDR2 FQNNGV. The CDR3 covers 15 residues. V shed 1 base and J shed 7 bases, with 14 bases lying between them. The CDR3 loop reads CASSLVSTQLNEQFF. The CDR3 nucleotides are TGTGCCAGCAGCTTAGTGTCCACCCAATTAAATGAGCAGTTCTTC.

This clonotype turned up a few times. V and J are TRBV25-1 and TRBJ2-2; possible D gene TRBD2, 6 bases. The CDR3 has 14 residues. Deletions cut 8 bases from V and 6 bases from J, with 16 bases between. CDR1 and CDR2 from the germline V gene are MGHDK and SYGVNS. The DNA of the CDR3 is TGTGCCAGCGCTCGCAGAGGGGAGGCCGGGGAGCTGTTTTTT. Translation: CASARRGEAGELFF.

This clonotype was detected only a few times. DNA of the CDR3: TGTGCCAGCTCACCAAAGATCGCGTTTGATGAGCAGTTCTTC. It translates to CASSPKIAFDEQFF. The rearrangement uses TRBV18 and TRBJ2-1; D call uncertain. This CDR3 comprises 14 residues. V shed 2 bases and J shed 8 bases, with 13 bases lying between them. CDR1 and CDR2 from the germline V gene are KGHSH and LQKENI.

The chain links TRBV19 to TRBJ1-2, with D possibly matching TRBD1 (6 bases). V lost 3 bases and J lost 9, with 8 bases in between. The CDR3 loop spans 11 amino acids. Per the germline V gene, CDR1 is LNHDA and CDR2 is SQIVND (reference sequence). CDR3 sequence (DNA): TGTGCCAGTAGTATCGGGGACAGCTACACCTTC. Amino acid sequence: CASSIGDSYTF.

This clonotype has only a few counts. The chain has TRBV15 and TRBJ2-1, with D unresolved. Per the germline V gene, CDR1 is LNHNV and CDR2 is YYDKDF (reference sequence). CDR3 size: 12 residues. V was clipped by 5 bases and J by 4 bases, with 6 bases between them. CDR3 sequence reads: CATSSRYNEQFF. In DNA form, the CDR3 reads TGTGCCACCAGCTCTCGATACAATGAGCAGTTCTTC.

This sequence joins TRBV7-6 and TRBJ2-1; D is perhaps TRBD1 (5 bases). Trimming took 2 bases from V and 2 from J, leaving 13 bases between them. Germline V gene data show CDR1 as SGHVS and CDR2 as FNYEAQ. The CDR3 runs to 16 residues. The DNA for the CDR3 is TGTGCCAGCAGCTTAAATCCTGGGGCGGCCTACAATGAGCAGTTCTTC. Translating it yields CASSLNPGAAYNEQFF.

This clonotype appeared many times. The chain joins TRBV7-2 to TRBJ2-7, with D unclear. The CDR3 sequence is 13 residues long. The ends were cut back, 5 bases at V and 1 base at J, with 9 bases in the middle. The germline V gene encodes CDR1 SGHTA and CDR2 FQGNSA. The CDR3 DNA reads as TGTGCCAGCAGCCCCGACTCTTCCTACGAGCAGTACTTC. It specifies CASSPDSSYEQYF. The full variable domain, with the rest looked up from reference TRBV7-2 and TRBJ2-7, is GAGVSQSPSNKVTEKGKDVELRCDPISGHTALYWYRQSLGQGLEFLIYFQGNSAPDKSGLPSDRFSAERTGGSVSTLTIQRTQQEDSAVYLCASSPDSSYEQYFGPGTRLTVT.

J is TRBJ2-1 and V is TRBV9; D is ambiguous. The CDR3 is 14 amino acids. V lost 0 bases to trimming and J lost 3 bases, with 7 bases between them. The germline V gene has CDR1 SGDLS and CDR2 YYNGEE. The CDR3 loop reads CASSVDSRYNEQFF. The CDR3 DNA is TGTGCCAGCAGCGTAGACAGCCGCTACAATGAGCAGTTCTTC.

The genes are TRBV20-1 and TRBJ2-7; 11 nucleotides agree with TRBD1. V lost 1 base and J lost 4; bases outside the gene matches: 3. Germline-derived CDR1 and CDR2 are DFQATT and SNEGSKA (reference sequence). The CDR3 contains 14 residues. The CDR3 loop is CSARGTGGGYEQYF. The CDR3 nucleotides read TGCAGTGCTAGAGGGACAGGGGGCGGTTACGAGCAGTACTTC.

This clonotype was observed at least ten times. V is TRBV7-9 and J is TRBJ2-5; D not certain. Germline assignment: CDR1 SEHNR and CDR2 FQNEAQ (reference sequence). The V and J ends lost 5 bases and 0 bases respectively, with 13 bases between them. CDR3 length: 15 residues. CDR3: CASSPLTRYQETQYF. CDR3 in DNA: TGTGCCAGCAGCCCGCTGACACGTTACCAAGAGACCCAGTACTTC.

The chain is built from TRBV11-2 and TRBJ2-3, with 14 bases fitting TRBD2. The germline V gene has CDR1 SGHAT and CDR2 FQNNGV. After removal of 3 bases from V and 4 bases from J, the junction contained 9 bases not matched to a gene. The CDR3 extends over 18 amino acids. CDR3 in amino acids: CASSLWGLAGEIPDTQYF. The CDR3 nucleotides read TGTGCCAGCAGCTTGTGGGGACTAGCGGGAGAAATTCCAGATACGCAGTATTTT.